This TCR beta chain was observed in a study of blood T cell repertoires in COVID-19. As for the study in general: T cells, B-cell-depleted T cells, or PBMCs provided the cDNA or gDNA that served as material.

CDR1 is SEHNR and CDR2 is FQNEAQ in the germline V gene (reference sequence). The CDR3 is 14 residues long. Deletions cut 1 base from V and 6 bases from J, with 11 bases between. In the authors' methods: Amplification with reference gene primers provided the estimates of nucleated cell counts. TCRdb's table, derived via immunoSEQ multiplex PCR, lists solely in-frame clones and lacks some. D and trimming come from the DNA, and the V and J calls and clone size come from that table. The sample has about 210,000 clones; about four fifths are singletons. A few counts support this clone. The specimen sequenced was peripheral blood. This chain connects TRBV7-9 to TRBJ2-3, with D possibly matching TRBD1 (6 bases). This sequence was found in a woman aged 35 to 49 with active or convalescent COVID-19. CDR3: CASSLGTGYDTQYF. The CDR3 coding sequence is TGTGCCAGCAGCTTAGGCACAGGGTACGATACGCAGTATTTT.